This TCR beta chain was sequenced during a study of shared clonotypes between healthy human individuals. Study-level background: The cohort had a couple of women and three men, ages 18 to 49. Study results and caveats: Investigators expected sequencing depth to affect clonotype sharing among donors. Sampling included only blood; tissue repertoires likely differ.

CDR1 and CDR2 (germline): SGDLS, YYNGEE. V was pared by 4 bases and J by 2 bases, with 9 bases between. CDR3 length equals 13 residues. CD8 cells classed as naive were CD45RO-negative and positively selected for CCR7, excluding terminally differentiated effector memory CD45RA+ cells. Worth noting for this clone: Its antigen is still unknown.

Source study methods: Junction-only immunoSEQ data arrived without quality scores, meaning filtering differed. The protocol was immunoSEQ multiplex PCR, while the TCRdb copy is restricted to in-frame clones and leaves out a portion. The DNA was the basis for D and trimming; V, J and clone size are from that table. The data contain about 2 million clones, about 95% of them seen just once; the ten biggest clones take up approximately 1%. Sequencing was done on a sample of naive CD8+ T cells sorted from blood. This TCR was recovered from a man aged 18-30 years in good health. The chain is built from TRBV9 and TRBJ1-2, with a possible D match to TRBD1 (5 bases). The CDR3, as DNA: TGTGCCAGCAGCCCCGGGGGGAACTATGGCTACACCTTC. As protein: CASSPGGNYGYTF.